This note documents a single T cell receptor beta chain sequence. In the original processing: Reference gene primer amplification in the assay estimated nucleated cell counts. Here immunoSEQ multiplex PCR was the method, and the copy in TCRdb shows in-frame clones only, minus some. The D gene and trimming were derived from the DNA, and the V and J assignments and clone size from that table. The sample shows about 160,000 clones, approximately 79% of them seen only once. These data originate in a study of blood T cell repertoires in COVID-19. Overall study: COVID-19 samples from acute and convalescent phases originated in the United States, Italy and Spain. PBMCs, B-cell-depleted T cells, or T cells provided the cDNA or gDNA that made up the material.

This TCR was sampled from a woman aged 80 or over with acute or convalescent COVID-19. What was sequenced was peripheral blood.

The CDR3 DNA reads as TGTGCCAGCAGTTTAACTATGGAGCTGTTTTTT. Encoded protein: CASSLTMELFF. The chain uses TRBV6-5 and TRBJ2-2, with D uncertain. Germline CDR1 MNHEY, CDR2 SVGAGI. Trimming removed 4 bases from V and 10 bases from J, with 7 bases in between. This CDR3 spans 11 amino acids.